This TCR beta chain was documented in a study of T cell changes during pregnancy in multiple sclerosis. Sequencing used immunoSEQ multiplex PCR; TCRdb keeps in-frame clones, though not all of them. The sample lists tens of thousands of clones; about 95% were seen once. Germline CDR1 SGHDN, CDR2 FVKESK. The length of the CDR3 is 14 residues. The ends were cut back, 1 base at V and 7 bases at J, with 8 bases in the middle. The gene calls are TRBV14 and TRBJ1-6; D is uncertain. Here the sequenced sample was peripheral blood, taken in the third trimester of pregnancy. The TCR was taken from a female donor with multiple sclerosis, enrolled in a pregnancy study. As DNA, the CDR3 is TGTGCCAGCAGCCAAGGAGCATCGAATTCACCCCTCCACTTT. Its translation is CASSQGASNSPLHF.